Presented here are 2 T cell receptor beta chains from one specimen sequenced in a study of radiotherapy plus CTLA-4 blockade in lung cancer (dated by TCRdb to 2017 to 2018). Receptor libraries were prepared by the immunoSEQ multiplex PCR assay. TCRdb obtained this table from immuneACCESS and retained in-frame rearrangements with V and J assigned. These tables miss some clones; where compared with another copy, unresolved V genes account for less than half of the shortfall, and the remainder is unexplained. The sample has under 55,000 clones on record, approximately 78% of them singletons. 2.5% to 3.5% of the sample lies in the top ten. This specimen consisted of peripheral blood, obtained from a patient treated with radiotherapy plus ipilimumab. These receptors were obtained from a human donor with non-small cell lung cancer who had stable disease on radiotherapy plus ipilimumab.

The chain uses TRBV2 and TRBJ2-1, with 7 bases identical to TRBD2. V dropped 4 bases and J dropped 0; count of bases not matched to a gene: 3. Per germline, CDR1 SNHLY and CDR2 FYNNEI. This CDR3 spans 15 amino acids. The DNA for the CDR3 is TGTGCCAGCAGTGGGATAGCGGGCTCCTACAATGAGCAGTTCTTC. Its protein product is CASSGIAGSYNEQFF.

The CDR3 DNA reads TGTGCTAGTGGTTTTCCAAAAAGACAGGGTCAAGAGACCCAGTACTTC. Translated: CASGFPKRQGQETQYF. This chain links TRBV12-5 with TRBJ2-5; 7 nucleotides line up with TRBD1. Germline values: CDR1 LGHNT, CDR2 FRNRAP. V was pared by 3 bases and J by 2 bases, with 9 bases of the junction left unmatched. The CDR3 consists of 16 residues.